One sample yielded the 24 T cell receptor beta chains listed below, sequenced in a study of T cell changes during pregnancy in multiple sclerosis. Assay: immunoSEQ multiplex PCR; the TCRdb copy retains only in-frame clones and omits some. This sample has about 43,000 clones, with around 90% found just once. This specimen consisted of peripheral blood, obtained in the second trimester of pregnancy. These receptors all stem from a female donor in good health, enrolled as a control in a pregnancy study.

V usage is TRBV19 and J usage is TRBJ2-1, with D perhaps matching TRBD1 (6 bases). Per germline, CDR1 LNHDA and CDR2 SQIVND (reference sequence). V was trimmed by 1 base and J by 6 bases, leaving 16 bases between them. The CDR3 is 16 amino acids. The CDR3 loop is CASSIGPRDNINEQFF. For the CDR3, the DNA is TGTGCCAGTAGTATAGGACCCCGGGACAACATCAATGAGCAGTTCTTC.

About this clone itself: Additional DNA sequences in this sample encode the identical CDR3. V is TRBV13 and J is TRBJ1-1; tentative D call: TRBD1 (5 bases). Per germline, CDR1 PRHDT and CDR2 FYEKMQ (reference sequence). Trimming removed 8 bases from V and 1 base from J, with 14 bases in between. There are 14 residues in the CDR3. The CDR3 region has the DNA TGTGCCAGCGGGGCTGGGGGGAGGAACACTGAAGCTTTCTTT. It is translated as CASGAGGRNTEAFF.

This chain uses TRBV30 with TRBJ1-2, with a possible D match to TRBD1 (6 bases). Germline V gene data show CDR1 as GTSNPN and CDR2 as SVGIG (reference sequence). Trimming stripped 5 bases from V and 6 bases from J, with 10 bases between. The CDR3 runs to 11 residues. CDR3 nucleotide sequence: TGTGCCTGGGACCCAGGGGATGGCTACACCTTC. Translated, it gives CAWDPGDGYTF.

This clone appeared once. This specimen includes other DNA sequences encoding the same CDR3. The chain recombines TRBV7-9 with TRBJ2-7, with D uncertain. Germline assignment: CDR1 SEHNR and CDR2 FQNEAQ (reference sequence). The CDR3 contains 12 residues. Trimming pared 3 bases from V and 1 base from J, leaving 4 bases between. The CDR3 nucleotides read TGTGCCAGCAGCTTGAGTTCCTACGAGCAGTACTTC. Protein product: CASSLSSYEQYF.

The CDR3 loop reads CASLLTLAGGETQYF. The CDR3 nucleotides read TGTGCCAGCCTTCTGACGCTAGCGGGAGGAGAGACCCAGTACTTC. The genes are TRBV28 and TRBJ2-5, with TRBD2 matching over 11 bases. Germline lookup yields CDR1 MDHEN and CDR2 SYDVKM. This CDR3 is built from 15 residues. V was pared by 8 bases and J by 4 bases, with 9 bases of the junction left unmatched. The full variable domain, in which reference TRBV28 and TRBJ2-5 provide the parts outside the CDR3, is DVKVTQSSRYLVKRTGEKVFLECVQDMDHENMFWYRQDPGLGLRLIYFSYDVKMKEKGDIPEGYSVSREKKERFSLILESASTNQTSMYLCASLLTLAGGETQYFGPGTRLLVL.

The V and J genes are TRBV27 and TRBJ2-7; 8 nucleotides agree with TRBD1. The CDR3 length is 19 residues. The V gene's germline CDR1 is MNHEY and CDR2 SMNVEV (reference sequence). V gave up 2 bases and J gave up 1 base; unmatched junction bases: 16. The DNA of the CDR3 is TGTGCCAGCAGTTTACTCCCCCCAACGGCCAGGGGGCATTCCTACGAGCAGTACTTC. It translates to CASSLLPPTARGHSYEQYF.

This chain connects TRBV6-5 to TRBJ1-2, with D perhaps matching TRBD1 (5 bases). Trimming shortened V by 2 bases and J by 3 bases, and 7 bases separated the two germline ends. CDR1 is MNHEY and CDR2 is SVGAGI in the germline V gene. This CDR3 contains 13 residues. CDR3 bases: TGTGCCAGCAGTTACGGGGCAGACTATGGCTACACCTTC. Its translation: CASSYGADYGYTF.

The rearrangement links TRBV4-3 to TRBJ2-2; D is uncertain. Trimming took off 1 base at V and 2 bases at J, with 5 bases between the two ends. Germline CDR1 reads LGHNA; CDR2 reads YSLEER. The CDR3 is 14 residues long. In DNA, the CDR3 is TGCGCCAGCAGCCAAGCGAGCAACACCGGGGAGCTGTTTTTT. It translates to CASSQASNTGELFF.

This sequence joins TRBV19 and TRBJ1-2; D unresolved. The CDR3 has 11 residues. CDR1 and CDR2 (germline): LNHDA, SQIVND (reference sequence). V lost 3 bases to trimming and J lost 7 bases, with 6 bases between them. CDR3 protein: CASSISGGYTF. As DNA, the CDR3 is TGTGCCAGTAGTATTTCGGGTGGCTACACCTTC. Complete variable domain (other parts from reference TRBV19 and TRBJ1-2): DGGITQSPKYLFRKEGQNVTLSCEQNLNHDAMYWYRQDPGQGLRLIYYSQIVNDFQKGDIAEGYSVSREKKESFPLTVTSAQKNPTAFYLCASSISGGYTFGSGTRLTVV.

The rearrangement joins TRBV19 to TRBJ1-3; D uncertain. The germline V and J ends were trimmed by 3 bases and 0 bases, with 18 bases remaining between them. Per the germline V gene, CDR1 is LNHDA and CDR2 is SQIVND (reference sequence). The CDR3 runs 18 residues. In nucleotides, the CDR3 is TGTGCCAGTAGTATCGAACATCTCGGCTGGAGCTCTGGAAACACCATATATTTT. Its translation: CASSIEHLGWSSGNTIYF.

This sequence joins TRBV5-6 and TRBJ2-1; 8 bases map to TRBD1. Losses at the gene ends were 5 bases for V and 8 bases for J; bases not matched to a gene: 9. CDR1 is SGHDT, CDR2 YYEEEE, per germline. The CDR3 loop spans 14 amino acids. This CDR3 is CASRNTGGTYEQFF. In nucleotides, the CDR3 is TGTGCCAGCAGAAACACAGGGGGTACGTATGAGCAGTTCTTC. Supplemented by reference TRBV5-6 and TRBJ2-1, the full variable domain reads DAGVTQSPTHLIKTRGQQVTLRCSPKSGHDTVSWYQQALGQGPQFIFQYYEEEERQRGNFPDRFSGHQFPNYSSELNVNALLLGDSALYLCASRNTGGTYEQFFGPGTRLTVL.

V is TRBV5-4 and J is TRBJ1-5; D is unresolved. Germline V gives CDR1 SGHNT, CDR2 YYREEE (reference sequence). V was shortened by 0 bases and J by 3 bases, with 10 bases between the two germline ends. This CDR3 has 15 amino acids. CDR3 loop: CASSLDPVNNQPQHF. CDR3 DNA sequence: TGTGCCAGCAGCTTGGATCCGGTTAACAATCAGCCCCAGCATTTT.

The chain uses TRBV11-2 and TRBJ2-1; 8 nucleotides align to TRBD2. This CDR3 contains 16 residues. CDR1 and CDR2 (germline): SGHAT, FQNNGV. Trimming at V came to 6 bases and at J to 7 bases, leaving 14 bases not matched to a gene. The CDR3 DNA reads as TGTGCCAGCAGGCATATCAAAGCGGGAGCGAGAAATGAGCAGTTCTTC. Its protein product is CASRHIKAGARNEQFF.

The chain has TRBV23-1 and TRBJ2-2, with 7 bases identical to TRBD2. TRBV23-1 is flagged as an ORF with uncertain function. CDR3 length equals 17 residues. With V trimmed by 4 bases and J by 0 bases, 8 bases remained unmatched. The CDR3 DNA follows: TGCGCCAGCAGTCGGACCCGGGGAGGGGCGAACACCGGGGAGCTGTTTTTT. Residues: CASSRTRGGANTGELFF.

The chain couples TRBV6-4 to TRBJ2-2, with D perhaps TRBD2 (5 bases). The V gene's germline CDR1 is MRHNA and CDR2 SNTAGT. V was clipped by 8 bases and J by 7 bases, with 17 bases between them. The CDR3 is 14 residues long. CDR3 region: CASQIPRVGGELFF. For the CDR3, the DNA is TGTGCCAGCCAAATTCCGAGGGTTGGCGGGGAGCTGTTTTTT.

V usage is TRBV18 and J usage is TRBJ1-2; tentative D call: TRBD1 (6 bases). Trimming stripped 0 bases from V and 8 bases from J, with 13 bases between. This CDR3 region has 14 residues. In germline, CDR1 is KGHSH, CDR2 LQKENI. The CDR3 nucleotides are TGTGCCAGCTCACCACCGAACAGGGCAGGAGGCTACACCTTC. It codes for CASSPPNRAGGYTF.

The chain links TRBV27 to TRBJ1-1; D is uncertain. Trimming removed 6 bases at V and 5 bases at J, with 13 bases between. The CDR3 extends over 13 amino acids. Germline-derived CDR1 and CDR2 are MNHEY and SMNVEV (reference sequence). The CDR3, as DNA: TGTGCCAGCAGCCTACAGCGGGTAACTGAAGCTTTCTTT. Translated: CASSLQRVTEAFF.

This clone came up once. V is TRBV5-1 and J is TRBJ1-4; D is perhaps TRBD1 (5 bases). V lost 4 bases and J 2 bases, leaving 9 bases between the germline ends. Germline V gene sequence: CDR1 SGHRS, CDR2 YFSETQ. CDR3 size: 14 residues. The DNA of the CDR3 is TGCGCCAGCAGCACGGAGGGGACTAATGAAAAACTGTTTTTT. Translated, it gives CASSTEGTNEKLFF. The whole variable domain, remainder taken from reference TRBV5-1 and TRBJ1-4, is KAGVTQTPRYLIKTRGQQVTLSCSPISGHRSVSWYQQTPGQGLQFLFEYFSETQRNKGNFPGRFSGRQFSNSRSEMNVSTLELGDSALYLCASSTEGTNEKLFFGSGTQLSVL.

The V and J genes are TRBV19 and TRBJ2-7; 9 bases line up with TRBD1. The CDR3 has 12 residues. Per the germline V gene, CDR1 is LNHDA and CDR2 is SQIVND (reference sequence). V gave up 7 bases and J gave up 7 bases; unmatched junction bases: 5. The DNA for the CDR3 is TGTGCCAGTAAACAGGGGGCCGGGGAGCAGTACTTC. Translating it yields CASKQGAGEQYF.

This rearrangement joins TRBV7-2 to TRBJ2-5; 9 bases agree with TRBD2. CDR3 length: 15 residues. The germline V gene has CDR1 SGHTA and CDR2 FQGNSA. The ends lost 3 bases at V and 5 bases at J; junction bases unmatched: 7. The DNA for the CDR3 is TGTGCCAGCAGCTTCCGGCGGGGGGGCGGGGAGACCCAGTACTTC. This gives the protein CASSFRRGGGETQYF.

CDR3 DNA sequence: TGTGCCAGCAGCTCGGGACTAGCGGGAAACACAGATACGCAGTATTTT. Translation gives CASSSGLAGNTDTQYF. The V call is TRBV5-4, the J call TRBJ2-3, with TRBD2 matching over 13 bases. The germline V gene encodes CDR1 SGHNT and CDR2 YYREEE (reference sequence). This CDR3 spans 16 amino acids. The ends lost 3 bases at V and 2 bases at J; junction bases unmatched: 3. The complete variable domain, with remaining parts taken from reference TRBV5-4 and TRBJ2-3, reads ETGVTQSPTHLIKTRGQQVTLRCSSQSGHNTVSWYQQALGQGPQFIFQYYREEENGRGNFPPRFSGLQFPNYSSELNVNALELDDSALYLCASSSGLAGNTDTQYFGPGTRLTVL.

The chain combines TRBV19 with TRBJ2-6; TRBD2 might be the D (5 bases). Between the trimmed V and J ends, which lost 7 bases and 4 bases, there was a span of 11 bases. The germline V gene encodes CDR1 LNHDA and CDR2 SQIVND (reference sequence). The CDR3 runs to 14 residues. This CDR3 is CASNSPGGANVLTF. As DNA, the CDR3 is TGTGCCAGTAACAGCCCGGGGGGGGCCAACGTCCTGACTTTC.

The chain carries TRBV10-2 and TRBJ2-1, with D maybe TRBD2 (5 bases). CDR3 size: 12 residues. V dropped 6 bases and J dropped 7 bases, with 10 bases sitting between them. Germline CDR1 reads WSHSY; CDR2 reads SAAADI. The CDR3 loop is CASREDFNEQFF. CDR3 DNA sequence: TGCGCCAGCAGGGAGGACTTTAATGAGCAGTTCTTC.

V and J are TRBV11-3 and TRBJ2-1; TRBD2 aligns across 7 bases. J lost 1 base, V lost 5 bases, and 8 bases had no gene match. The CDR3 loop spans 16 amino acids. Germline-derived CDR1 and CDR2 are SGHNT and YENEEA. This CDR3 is CASSPSGRTSYNEQFF. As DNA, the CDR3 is TGTGCCAGCAGCCCCTCCGGGAGGACTTCCTACAATGAGCAGTTCTTC.